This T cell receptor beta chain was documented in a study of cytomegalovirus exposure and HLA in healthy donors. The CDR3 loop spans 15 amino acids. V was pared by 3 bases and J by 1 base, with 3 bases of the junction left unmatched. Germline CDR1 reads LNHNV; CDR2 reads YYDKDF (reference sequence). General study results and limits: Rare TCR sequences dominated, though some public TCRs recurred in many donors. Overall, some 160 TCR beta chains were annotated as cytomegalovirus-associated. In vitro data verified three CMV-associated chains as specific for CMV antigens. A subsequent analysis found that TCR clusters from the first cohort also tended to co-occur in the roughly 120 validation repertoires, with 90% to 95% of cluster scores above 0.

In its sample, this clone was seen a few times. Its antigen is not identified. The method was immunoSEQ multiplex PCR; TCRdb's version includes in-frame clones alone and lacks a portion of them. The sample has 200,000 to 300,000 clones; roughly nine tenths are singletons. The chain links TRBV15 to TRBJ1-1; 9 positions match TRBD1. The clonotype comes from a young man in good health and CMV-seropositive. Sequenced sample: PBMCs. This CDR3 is CATSSNRGRNTEAFF. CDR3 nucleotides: TGTGCCACCAGCAGTAACAGGGGGCGGAACACTGAAGCTTTCTTT. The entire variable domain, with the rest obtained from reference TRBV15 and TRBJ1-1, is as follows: DAMVIQNPRYQVTQFGKPVTLSCSQTLNHNVMYWYQQKSSQAPKLLFHYYDKDFNNEADTPDNFQSRRPNTSFCFLDIRSPGLGDTAMYLCATSSNRGRNTEAFFGQGTRLTVV.